This T cell receptor beta chain was recovered during a study of T-cell memory formation after mild COVID-19. General study findings and limits: Mainly in CM and EM were contracting CD4+ clones; CD8+ were in EMRA. Some SARS-CoV-2-responding clones were already detected in memory before infection.

Comments on this clonotype: Its antigen remains unknown.

TCRdb recomputed calls from the 5' RACE reads with MiXCR, one row per CDR3 protein. The sample shows approximately 350,000 distinct CDR3 sequences, approximately 15% of them seen only once. The clonotype originates from a man between 18 and 29 years old who had mild COVID-19 (a few samples of this study predate the infection). Cell type and time point are not known. The sequenced material came from PBMCs or a T cell subset sorted from them (not recorded which).

The CDR3 spells CASSLLLIKGYEQFF. DNA for the CDR3: TGCGCCAGCAGCCTTCTTCTAATCAAGGGTTATGAGCAGTTCTTC. The V and J genes are TRBV4-3 and TRBJ2-1; D gene uncertain. The CDR3 length is 15 residues. V was clipped by 4 bases and J by 8 bases, with 18 bases between them. The germline CDR1 and CDR2 sequences are LGHNA and YSLEER.